The 5 T cell receptor beta chains given below trace back to one sample, sequenced in a study of OX40 agonist ivuxolimab in advanced cancers. Only in-frame clones appear in the TCRdb table, and some are missing; sequencing was by immunoSEQ multiplex PCR. The table has 35,000 to 55,000 clones, 85% to 95% seen once. Sequences were derived from CD4+ or CD8+ T cells sorted from blood, sampled in a trial of the OX40 agonist ivuxolimab. These receptors came from an adult with an advanced solid tumor such as melanoma, head and neck, liver or kidney cancer.

The chain has TRBV10-2 and TRBJ2-3; 8 bases are shared with TRBD2. V gave up 5 bases and J gave up 4 bases; unmatched junction bases: 2. CDR1 WSHSY and CDR2 SAAADI come from the germline V gene. This CDR3 comprises 13 residues. CDR3 protein: CASSYGGADTQYF. The CDR3 DNA is TGCGCCAGCAGTTACGGGGGGGCAGATACGCAGTATTTT.

This clone appeared once. The CDR3 DNA reads as TGTGCCAGCAGCTTCTCTGGGGGCCCGGACGAGCAGTACTTC. Translating it yields CASSFSGGPDEQYF. The chain is built from TRBV5-5 and TRBJ2-7; a possible D gene is TRBD1 (6 bases). The CDR3 is made up of 14 amino acids. Per the germline V gene, CDR1 is SGHKS and CDR2 is YYEKEE (reference sequence). V lost 2 bases, J lost 5 bases, and 14 bases lay in between.

V gene TRBV13 combines with J gene TRBJ1-1, with TRBD1 as a possible D gene (6 bases). V lost 3 bases, J lost 4 bases, and 12 bases lay in between. The CDR3 totals 14 residues. The germline CDR1 and CDR2 sequences are PRHDT and FYEKMQ (reference sequence). The chain's CDR3 is CASSFPRGSTEAFF. The CDR3 nucleotides are TGTGCCAGCAGCTTTCCCAGGGGAAGCACTGAAGCTTTCTTT.

The chain has TRBV9 and TRBJ2-7; 10 nucleotides align to TRBD1. V lost 3 bases to trimming and J lost 6 bases; unmatched junction nucleotides: 12. This CDR3 region has 16 residues. Germline V gives CDR1 SGDLS, CDR2 YYNGEE. The CDR3 loop is CASSEKDRGLEGEQYF. DNA of the CDR3: TGTGCCAGCAGCGAGAAAGACAGGGGGCTGGAGGGCGAGCAGTACTTC.

This chain links TRBV9 with TRBJ2-7, with TRBD1 matching 9 bases. The germline V gene encodes CDR1 SGDLS and CDR2 YYNGEE. The CDR3 runs to 14 residues. Germline trimming cut 3 bases from V and 6 bases from J; bases unmatched to any gene: 7. CDR3 DNA sequence: TGTGCCAGCAGCGGCCGGGACAGGGTGATCGAGCAGTACTTC. It codes for CASSGRDRVIEQYF. Drawing the rest from reference TRBV9 and TRBJ2-7, the complete variable domain is DSGVTQTPKHLITATGQRVTLRCSPRSGDLSVYWYQQSLDQGLQFLIQYYNGEERAKGNILERFSAQQFPDLHSELNLSSLELGDSALYFCASSGRDRVIEQYFGPGTRLTVT.